This TCR beta chain was captured by sequencing in a study of shared clonotypes between healthy human individuals. CDR1 and CDR2 (germline): MGHRA, YSYEKL. This CDR3 is built from 15 residues. Trimming removed 0 bases at V and 2 bases at J, with 10 bases between. Sequencing was at deep level. Genomic DNA from each subset was divided evenly over several immunoSEQ plates. DNA at about 190 ng, around 30,000 T cell genomes, went into sorted-subset replicate PCRs. Original processing methods: ImmunoSEQ junction-only sequences lacked quality scores, so their filtering differed. Repertoires were generated with immunoSEQ multiplex PCR, while TCRdb's copy carries only in-frame clones and drops some. V and J calls plus clone size are reproduced from that table; the DNA served to infer D and trimming. The sample lists roughly 400,000 clones; approximately 96% were seen once.

The V call is TRBV4-1, the J call TRBJ1-2, with D perhaps TRBD1 (5 bases). The sequenced sample was memory CD8+ T cells sorted from blood. The subset denotes: CD45RO+ cells pooled with CCR7-negative TemRA cells. This TCR came from a man aged 25 to 40 in good health. This chain's CDR3 is CASSQEGAGNYGYTF. The CDR3 region has the DNA TGCGCCAGCAGCCAAGAAGGGGCAGGGAACTATGGCTACACCTTC.